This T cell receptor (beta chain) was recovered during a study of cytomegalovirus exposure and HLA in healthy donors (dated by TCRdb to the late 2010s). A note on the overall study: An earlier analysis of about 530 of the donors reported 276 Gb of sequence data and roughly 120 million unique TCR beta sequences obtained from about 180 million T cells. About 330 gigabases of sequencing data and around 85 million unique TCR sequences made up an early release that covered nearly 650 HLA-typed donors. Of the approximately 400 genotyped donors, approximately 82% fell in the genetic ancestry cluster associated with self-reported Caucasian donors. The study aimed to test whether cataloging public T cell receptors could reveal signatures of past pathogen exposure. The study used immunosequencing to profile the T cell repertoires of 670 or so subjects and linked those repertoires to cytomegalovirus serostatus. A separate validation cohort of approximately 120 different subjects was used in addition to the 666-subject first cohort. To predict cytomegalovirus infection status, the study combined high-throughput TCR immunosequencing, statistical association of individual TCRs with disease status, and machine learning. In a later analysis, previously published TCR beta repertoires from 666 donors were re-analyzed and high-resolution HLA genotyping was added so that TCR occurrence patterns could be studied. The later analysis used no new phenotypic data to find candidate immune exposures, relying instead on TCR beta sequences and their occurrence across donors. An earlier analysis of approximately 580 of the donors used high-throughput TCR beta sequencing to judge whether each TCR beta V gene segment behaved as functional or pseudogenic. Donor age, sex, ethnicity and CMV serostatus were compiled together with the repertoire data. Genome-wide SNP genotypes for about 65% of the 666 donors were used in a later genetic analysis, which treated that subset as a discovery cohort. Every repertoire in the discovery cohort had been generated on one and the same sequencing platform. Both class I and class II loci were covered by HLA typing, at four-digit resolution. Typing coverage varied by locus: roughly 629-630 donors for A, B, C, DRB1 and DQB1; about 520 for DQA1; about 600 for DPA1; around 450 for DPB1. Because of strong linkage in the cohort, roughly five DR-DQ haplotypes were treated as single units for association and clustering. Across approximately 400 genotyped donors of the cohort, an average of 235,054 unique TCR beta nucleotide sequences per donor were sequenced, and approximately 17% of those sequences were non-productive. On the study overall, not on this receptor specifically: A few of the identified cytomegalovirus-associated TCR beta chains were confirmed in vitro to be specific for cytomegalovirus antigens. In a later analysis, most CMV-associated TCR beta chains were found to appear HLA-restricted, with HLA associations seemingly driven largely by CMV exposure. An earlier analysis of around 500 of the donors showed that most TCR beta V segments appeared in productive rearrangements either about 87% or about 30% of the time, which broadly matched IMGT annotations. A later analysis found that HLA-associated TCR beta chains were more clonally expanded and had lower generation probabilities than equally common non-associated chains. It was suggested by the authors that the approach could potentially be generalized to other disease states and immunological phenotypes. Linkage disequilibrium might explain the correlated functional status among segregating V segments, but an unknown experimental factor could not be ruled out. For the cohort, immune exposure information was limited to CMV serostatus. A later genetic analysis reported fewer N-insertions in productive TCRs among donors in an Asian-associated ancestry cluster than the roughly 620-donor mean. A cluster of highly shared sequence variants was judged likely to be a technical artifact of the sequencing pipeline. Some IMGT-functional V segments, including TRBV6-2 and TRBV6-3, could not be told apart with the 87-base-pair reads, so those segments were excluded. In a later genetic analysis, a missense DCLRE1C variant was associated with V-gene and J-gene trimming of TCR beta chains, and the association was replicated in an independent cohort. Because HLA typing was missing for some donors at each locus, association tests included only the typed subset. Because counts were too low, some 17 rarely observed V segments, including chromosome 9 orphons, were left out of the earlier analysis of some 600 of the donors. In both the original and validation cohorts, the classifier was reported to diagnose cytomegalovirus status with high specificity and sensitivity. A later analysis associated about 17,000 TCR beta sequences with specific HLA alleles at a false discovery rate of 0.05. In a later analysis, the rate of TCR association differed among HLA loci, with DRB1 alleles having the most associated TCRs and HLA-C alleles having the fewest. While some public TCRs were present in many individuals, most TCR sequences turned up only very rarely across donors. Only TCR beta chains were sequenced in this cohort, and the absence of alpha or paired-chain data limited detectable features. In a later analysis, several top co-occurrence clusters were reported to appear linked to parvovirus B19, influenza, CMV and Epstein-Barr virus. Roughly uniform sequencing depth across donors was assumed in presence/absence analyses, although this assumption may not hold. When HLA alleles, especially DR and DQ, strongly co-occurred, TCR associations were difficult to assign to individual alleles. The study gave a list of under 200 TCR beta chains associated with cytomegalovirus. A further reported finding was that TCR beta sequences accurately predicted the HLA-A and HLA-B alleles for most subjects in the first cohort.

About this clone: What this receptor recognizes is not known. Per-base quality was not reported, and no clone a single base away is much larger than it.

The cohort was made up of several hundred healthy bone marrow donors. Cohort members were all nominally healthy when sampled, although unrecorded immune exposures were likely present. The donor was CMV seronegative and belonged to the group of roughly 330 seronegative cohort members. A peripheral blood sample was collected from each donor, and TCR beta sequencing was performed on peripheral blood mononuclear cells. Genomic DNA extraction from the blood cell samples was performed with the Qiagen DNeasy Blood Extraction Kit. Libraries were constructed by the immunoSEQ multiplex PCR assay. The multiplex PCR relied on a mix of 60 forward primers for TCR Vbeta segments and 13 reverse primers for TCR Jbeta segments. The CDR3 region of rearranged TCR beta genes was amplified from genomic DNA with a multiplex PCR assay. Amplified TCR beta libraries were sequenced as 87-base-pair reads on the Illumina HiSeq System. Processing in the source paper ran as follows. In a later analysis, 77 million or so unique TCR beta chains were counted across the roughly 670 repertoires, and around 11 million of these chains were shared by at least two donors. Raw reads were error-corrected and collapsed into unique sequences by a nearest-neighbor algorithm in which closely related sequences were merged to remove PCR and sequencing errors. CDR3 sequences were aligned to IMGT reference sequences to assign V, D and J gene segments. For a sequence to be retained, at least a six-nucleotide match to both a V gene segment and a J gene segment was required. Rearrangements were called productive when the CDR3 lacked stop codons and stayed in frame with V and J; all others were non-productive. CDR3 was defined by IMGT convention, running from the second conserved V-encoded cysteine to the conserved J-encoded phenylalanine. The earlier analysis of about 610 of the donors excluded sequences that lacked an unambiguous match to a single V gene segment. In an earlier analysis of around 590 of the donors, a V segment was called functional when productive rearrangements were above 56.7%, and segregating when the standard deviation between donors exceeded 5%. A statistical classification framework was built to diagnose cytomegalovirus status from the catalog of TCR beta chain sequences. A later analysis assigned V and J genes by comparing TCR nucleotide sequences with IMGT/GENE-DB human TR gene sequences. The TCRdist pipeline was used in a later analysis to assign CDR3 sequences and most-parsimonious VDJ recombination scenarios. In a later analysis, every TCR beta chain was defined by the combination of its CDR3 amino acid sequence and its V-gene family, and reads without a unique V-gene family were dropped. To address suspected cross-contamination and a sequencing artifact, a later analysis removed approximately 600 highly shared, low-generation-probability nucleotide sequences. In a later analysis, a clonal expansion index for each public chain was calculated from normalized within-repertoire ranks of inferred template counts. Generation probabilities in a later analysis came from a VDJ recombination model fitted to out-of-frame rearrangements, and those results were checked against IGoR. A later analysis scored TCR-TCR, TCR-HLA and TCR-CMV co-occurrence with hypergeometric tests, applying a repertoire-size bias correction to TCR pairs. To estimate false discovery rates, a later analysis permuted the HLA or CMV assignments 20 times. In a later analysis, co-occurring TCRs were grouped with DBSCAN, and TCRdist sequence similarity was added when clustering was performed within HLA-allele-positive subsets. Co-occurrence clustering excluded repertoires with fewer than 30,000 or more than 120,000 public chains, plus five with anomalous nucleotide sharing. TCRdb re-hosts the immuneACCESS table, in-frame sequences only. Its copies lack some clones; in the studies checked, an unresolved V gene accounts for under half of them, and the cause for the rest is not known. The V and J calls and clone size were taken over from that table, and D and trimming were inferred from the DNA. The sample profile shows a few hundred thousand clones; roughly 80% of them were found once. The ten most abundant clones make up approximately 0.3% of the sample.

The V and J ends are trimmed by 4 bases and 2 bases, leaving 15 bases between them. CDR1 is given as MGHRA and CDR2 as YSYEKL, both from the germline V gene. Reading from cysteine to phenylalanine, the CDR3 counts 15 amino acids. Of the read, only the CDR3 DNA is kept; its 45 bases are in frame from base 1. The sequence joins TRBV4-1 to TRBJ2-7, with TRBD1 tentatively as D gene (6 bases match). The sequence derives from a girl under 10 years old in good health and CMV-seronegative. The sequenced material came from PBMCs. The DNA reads TGCGCCAGCAGCCTCCGGGACAAAGGAACCTACGAGCAGTACTTC. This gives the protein CASSLRDKGTYEQYF.